One TCR beta chain is described in this entry. The CDR3 consists of 16 residues. Germline-derived CDR1 and CDR2 are SNHLY and FYNNEI. The ends were cut back, 5 bases at V and 2 bases at J, with 15 bases in the middle. It was with unique molecular identifiers that the TCRbeta library was prepared. One entry per CDR3 protein results from TCRdb running MiXCR on the PCR reads. The sample holds 500,000 to 600,000 distinct CDR3 sequences, about 18% seen once. This record belongs to a study of T-cell reconstitution after alpha-beta-depleted transplantation in children. The source was PBMCs from the stem cell graft donor, collected from the stem cell graft. The source is a human donor who donated a stem cell graft to a child with acute lymphoblastic leukemia. The rearrangement joins TRBV2 to TRBJ2-2; the D gene is possibly TRBD2 (6 bases). The CDR3 sequence is CASSPSGLINTGELFF. The DNA for the CDR3 is TGTGCCAGCAGTCCAAGTGGACTAATTAACACCGGGGAGCTGTTTTTT.